This TCR beta chain originates from a study of tumor and adjacent non-tumor tissue in lung cancer. Study background: Stage I to III disease affected over nine men and roughly 5 women aged roughly 31 to 85. Around 4.4 million productive TCRbeta reads were obtained per sample on average.

Trimming took off 7 bases at V and 6 bases at J, with 16 bases between the two ends. The CDR3 runs to 14 residues. CDR1 is SEHNR and CDR2 is FQNEAQ in the germline V gene (reference sequence). Three rounds of nested PCR, following a modified ARM-PCR protocol, produced the TCRbeta library. TCRdb fed the multiplex PCR reads into MiXCR, producing one record per CDR3 protein. The sample consists of 75,000 to 95,000 distinct CDR3 sequences, roughly 72% of them appearing once. This sample's RNA came from whole unsorted tissue. The TCR sequence derives from a woman in her forties with non-small cell lung cancer. The chain is built from TRBV7-9 and TRBJ2-1; D call uncertain. Material: lung tumor tissue. CDR3 protein: CASNVDGSPNEQFF. DNA of the CDR3: TGTGCCAGCAACGTAGATGGGTCCCCCAATGAGCAGTTCTTC.